A single sample is the source of the 21 T cell receptor beta chains below, sequenced in a study of blood T cell repertoires in COVID-19. Assay used: immunoSEQ multiplex PCR; TCRdb lists only in-frame clones, some missing. The sample holds about 100,000 clones, about 90% seen once. Sequencing was done on a sample of peripheral blood. The receptors come from a woman aged 45-65 years with COVID-19, enrolled during active disease.

This chain links TRBV19 with TRBJ1-1; TRBD1 might be the D (6 bases). CDR3 length: 15 residues. Germline lookup yields CDR1 LNHDA and CDR2 SQIVND (reference sequence). Trimming pared 6 bases from V and 3 bases from J, leaving 17 bases between. In DNA form, the CDR3 reads TGTGCCAGTAGATCATCGGGGGCGGGGGACACTGAAGCTTTCTTT. This codes for CASRSSGAGDTEAFF. The full variable domain, rest sourced from reference TRBV19 and TRBJ1-1, is DGGITQSPKYLFRKEGQNVTLSCEQNLNHDAMYWYRQDPGQGLRLIYYSQIVNDFQKGDIAEGYSVSREKKESFPLTVTSAQKNPTAFYLCASRSSGAGDTEAFFGQGTRLTVV.

The chain is built from TRBV5-1 and TRBJ2-1, with 10 positions matching TRBD2. Trimming at V came to 1 base and at J to 7 bases, leaving 8 bases not matched to a gene. The CDR3 is 16 residues long. CDR1 is SGHRS, CDR2 YFSETQ, per germline. The CDR3 reads CASSLQASGGGNEQFF. The CDR3, as DNA: TGCGCCAGCAGCTTGCAGGCTAGCGGGGGCGGGAATGAGCAGTTCTTC.

The chain uses TRBV2 and TRBJ2-2; D remains ambiguous. Trimming left V 8 bases short and J 0 bases short, with 10 bases between. The CDR3 consists of 14 residues. The germline gives CDR1 SNHLY, CDR2 FYNNEI. CDR3 in DNA: TGTGCCAGCCCACCTAATTCGAACACCGGGGAGCTGTTTTTT. This codes for CASPPNSNTGELFF.

This clone was seen more than once but under ten times. The chain joins TRBV11-2 to TRBJ1-1; tentative D call: TRBD1 (6 bases). V dropped 3 bases and J dropped 2 bases, with 10 bases sitting between them. The germline V gene has CDR1 SGHAT and CDR2 FQNNGV. This CDR3 has 14 amino acids. The CDR3 coding sequence is TGTGCCAGCAGCTTCAACAGGGTCAACACTGAAGCTTTCTTT. Protein product: CASSFNRVNTEAFF.

This clone was seen a few times. J is TRBJ1-1 and V is TRBV2, with D uncertain. V was trimmed by 10 bases and J by 0 bases, leaving 9 bases between them. This CDR3 has 12 residues. From germline, CDR1 is SNHLY and CDR2 FYNNEI. CDR3: CATSLMNTEAFF. The DNA for the CDR3 is TGTGCCACGAGCTTGATGAACACTGAAGCTTTCTTT.

This clone was counted once. V and J are TRBV24-1 and TRBJ2-2; the match to TRBD2 covers 8 bases. The CDR3 has 17 amino acids. The trim removed 1 base at V and 1 base at J, leaving 4 bases unmatched. CDR1 KGHDR and CDR2 SFDVKD come from the germline V gene. CDR3: CATSDFSGGKNTGELFF. For the CDR3, the DNA is TGTGCCACCAGTGATTTCTCGGGGGGGAAGAACACCGGGGAGCTGTTTTTT.

The V call is TRBV4-1, the J call TRBJ2-7, with a possible D match to TRBD1 (6 bases). Germline CDR1 MGHRA, CDR2 YSYEKL. Trimming cost V 2 bases and J 0 bases, with 14 bases left between them. The CDR3 totals 16 residues. The DNA of the CDR3 is TGCGCCAGCAGCCAAATATCAGGGGCCGCCTCCTACGAGCAGTACTTC. It encodes CASSQISGAASYEQYF.

This rearrangement joins TRBV7-6 to TRBJ2-3, with 10 nucleotides matching TRBD2. CDR1 SGHVS and CDR2 FNYEAQ come from the germline V gene. With 2 bases clipped from V and 0 bases from J, the junction kept 5 bases outside the gene matches. The CDR3 sequence is 17 residues long. This CDR3 reads CASSLPTSGASTDTQYF. The CDR3 region has the DNA TGTGCCAGCAGCTTACCCACTAGCGGGGCTAGCACAGATACGCAGTATTTT.

J is TRBJ2-7 and V is TRBV23-1, with D possibly being TRBD2 (6 bases). TRBV23-1 is an open reading frame, and its role is uncertain. This CDR3 is 15 amino acids long. Trimming stripped 0 bases from V and 1 base from J, with 10 bases between. CDR3: CASSQSGGGSYEQYF. CDR3 bases: TGCGCCAGCAGTCAATCGGGGGGAGGTTCCTACGAGCAGTACTTC.

This clone is a singleton in its sample. The chain uses TRBV18 and TRBJ2-7; D is possibly TRBD1 (5 bases). The V gene lost 0 bases and the J gene lost 1 base, with 7 bases spanning the gap. The CDR3 is made up of 14 amino acids. Per the germline V gene, CDR1 is KGHSH and CDR2 is LQKENI. The CDR3 DNA sequence: TGTGCCAGCTCACCACCGACAGTGTCCTACGAGCAGTACTTC. This encodes CASSPPTVSYEQYF.

In its sample, this clone was seen once. V usage is TRBV30 and J usage is TRBJ2-7; D perhaps matches TRBD2 (5 bases). V was pared by 5 bases and J by 1 base, with 9 bases between. Germline loops: CDR1 GTSNPN, CDR2 SVGIG (reference sequence). There are 12 residues in the CDR3. Here the CDR3 reads CAWARDSYEQYF. The CDR3, as DNA: TGTGCCTGGGCCCGGGATTCCTACGAGCAGTACTTC.

The chain has TRBV14 and TRBJ1-3; D remains unclear. CDR3 length equals 14 residues. Germline lookup yields CDR1 SGHDN and CDR2 FVKESK. Trimming left V 2 bases short and J 6 bases short, with 11 bases between. The CDR3 here is CASSQKWLENTIYF. The CDR3 bases are TGTGCCAGCAGCCAAAAGTGGCTCGAAAACACCATATATTTT.

The chain has TRBV19 and TRBJ1-3; no firm D call. There are 14 residues in the CDR3. The germline V gene has CDR1 LNHDA and CDR2 SQIVND (reference sequence). V lost 2 bases and J 0 bases, leaving 5 bases between the germline ends. The CDR3: CASSIQDSGNTIYF. The CDR3 DNA reads as TGTGCCAGTAGTATACAGGACTCTGGAAACACCATATATTTT.

V is TRBV30 and J is TRBJ2-1; 9 bases line up with TRBD1. Germline-derived CDR1 and CDR2 are GTSNPN and SVGIG (reference sequence). This CDR3 has 15 residues. V was pared by 2 bases and J by 8 bases, with 10 bases of the junction left unmatched. CDR3 sequence: CAWSSGQGKSDEQFF. The CDR3 DNA sequence: TGTGCCTGGAGTTCGGGACAGGGTAAATCCGATGAGCAGTTCTTC.

Turning to this clone: The limits of the CDR3 on the DNA are not certain, so only TCRdb's listed CDR3 is given. This chain uses TRBV28 with TRBJ2-3; no DNA check was done on the table's D call, TRBD2. CDR1 is MDHEN and CDR2 is SYDVKM in the germline V gene. The CDR3 comprises 15 residues, both ends counted. The CDR3 loop reads CASSSSGVGTDTQYF.

The chain joins TRBV10-3 to TRBJ2-7, with TRBD1 matching over 9 bases. The CDR3 runs to 15 residues. Germline CDR1 is ENHRY and CDR2 is SYGVKD. After removal of 5 bases from V and 6 bases from J, the junction contained 11 bases not matched to a gene. The CDR3 DNA sequence: TGTGCCATCAGTTACCGGGACAGGGCAGAAAGCGAGCAGTACTTC. It yields the protein CAISYRDRAESEQYF.

The V call is TRBV15, the J call TRBJ2-1, with D perhaps TRBD1 (5 bases). Trimming pared 5 bases from V and 10 bases from J, leaving 15 bases between. In germline, CDR1 is LNHNV, CDR2 YYDKDF (reference sequence). The length of the CDR3 is 13 residues. CDR3 loop: CATSVETGMEQFF. CDR3 sequence (DNA): TGTGCCACCAGCGTGGAAACAGGTATGGAGCAGTTCTTC.

The chain carries TRBV27 and TRBJ2-1; 8 bases agree with TRBD1. This CDR3 has 13 residues. Germline loops: CDR1 MNHEY, CDR2 SMNVEV (reference sequence). The trim removed 8 bases at V and 1 base at J, leaving 1 base unmatched. CDR3 bases: TGTGCCAGCTGGACAGGGTCCTACAATGAGCAGTTCTTC. Encoded protein: CASWTGSYNEQFF.

This clone was seen just once. This chain links TRBV7-9 with TRBJ1-2, with D maybe TRBD1 (5 bases). The CDR3 is 15 amino acids. Trimming stripped 3 bases from V and 9 bases from J, with 20 bases between. Germline V gives CDR1 SEHNR, CDR2 FQNEAQ (reference sequence). This CDR3 reads CASSLGGLQGWSYTF. Here the CDR3 DNA reads TGTGCCAGCAGCTTGGGGGGATTGCAGGGTTGGAGCTACACCTTC.

This clone was found once. The rearrangement links TRBV30 to TRBJ2-7; D perhaps matches TRBD2 (6 bases). Trimming pared 0 bases from V and 4 bases from J, leaving 13 bases between. CDR1 GTSNPN and CDR2 SVGIG come from the germline V gene (reference sequence). The CDR3 loop spans 14 amino acids. For the CDR3, the DNA is TGTGCCTGGAGTGTAGGGAGGACACTTTACGAGCAGTACTTC. It specifies CAWSVGRTLYEQYF.

This clone was detected only once. The chain uses TRBV2 and TRBJ2-1, with D maybe TRBD1 (5 bases). CDR3 size: 15 residues. Between the trimmed V and J ends, which lost 6 bases and 3 bases, there was a span of 15 bases. In germline, CDR1 is SNHLY, CDR2 FYNNEI. The CDR3 sequence is CASSPTAGIYNEQFF. The CDR3, as DNA: TGTGCCAGCAGCCCAACGGCAGGGATCTACAATGAGCAGTTCTTC.